This T cell receptor (beta chain) was captured by sequencing in a study of blood T cell repertoires in COVID-19. Overall study: Sample material is recorded as cDNA or gDNA derived from T cells, B-cell-depleted T cells, or PBMCs.

Only one count was recorded for this clone. Original processing notes: Amplification with reference gene primers provided the estimates of nucleated cell counts. The repertoire was sequenced with immunoSEQ multiplex PCR; TCRdb's copy has only in-frame clones and lacks some. The V and J calls and clone size come from that table; D and trimming were worked out from the DNA. The sample records about 88,000 clones, approximately 81% being singletons. With 3 bases clipped from V and 3 bases from J, the junction kept 0 bases outside the gene matches. Germline V gene data show CDR1 as SGHDT and CDR2 as YYEEEE. CDR3 size: 13 residues.

The receptor's source is a woman in her 70s with acute or convalescent COVID-19. The source material was peripheral blood. The chain employs TRBV5-6 and TRBJ2-7, with TRBD1 matching over 10 bases. The CDR3 loop reads CASSWDRGYEQYV. The CDR3 nucleotides read TGTGCCAGCAGCTGGGACAGGGGCTACGAGCAGTACGTC.